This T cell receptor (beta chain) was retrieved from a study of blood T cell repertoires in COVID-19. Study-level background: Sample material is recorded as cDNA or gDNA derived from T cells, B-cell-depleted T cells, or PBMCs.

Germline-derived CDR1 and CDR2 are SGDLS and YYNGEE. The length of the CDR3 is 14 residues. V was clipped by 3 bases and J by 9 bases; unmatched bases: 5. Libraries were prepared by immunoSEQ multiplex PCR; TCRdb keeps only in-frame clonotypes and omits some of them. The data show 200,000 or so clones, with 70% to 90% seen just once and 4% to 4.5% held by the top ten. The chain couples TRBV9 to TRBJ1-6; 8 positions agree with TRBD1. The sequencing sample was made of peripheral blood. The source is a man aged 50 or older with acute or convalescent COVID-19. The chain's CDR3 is CASSEGQVASPLHF. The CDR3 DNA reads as TGTGCCAGCAGCGAGGGACAGGTGGCTTCACCCCTCCACTTT.